Below are 5 T cell receptor beta chains sequenced from a single sample in a study of PD-1 blockade in mismatch repair-deficient tumors. TCRdb's table, derived via immunoSEQ multiplex PCR, lists solely in-frame clones and lacks some. Here the sample spans fewer than 50,000 clones, around 75% being singletons. Sequencing was performed on peripheral blood, taken 4 weeks after starting pembrolizumab. All receptors derive from an adult with mismatch repair-deficient cancer.

The rearrangement joins TRBV19 to TRBJ1-1, with 10 nucleotides matching TRBD1. The germline V gene has CDR1 LNHDA and CDR2 SQIVND (reference sequence). V trimming: 3 bases; J trimming: 2 bases; junction bases outside the gene matches: 3. The CDR3 covers 15 residues. This CDR3 is CASSIRTGGNTEAFF. CDR3 DNA: TGTGCCAGTAGTATCCGGACAGGGGGTAACACTGAAGCTTTCTTT.

The genes are TRBV12-1 and TRBJ1-4; the table names TRBD1, a call not compared with the DNA. TRBV12-1 is marked as a pseudogene. This CDR3 is 14 amino acids long. The CDR3 reads CASPAGQGNEKLFF. In nucleotides, the CDR3 is TGTGCCAGCCCGGCGGGACAGGGGAATGAAAAACTGTTTTTT.

This clone was seen a handful of times. The chain joins TRBV11-2 to TRBJ2-3; the D gene is possibly TRBD1 (6 bases). The CDR3 runs to 17 residues. V was pared by 3 bases and J by 1 base, with 17 bases between. Germline loops: CDR1 SGHAT, CDR2 FQNNGV. CDR3 loop: CASSLSPQGPRTDTQYF. For the CDR3, the DNA is TGTGCCAGCAGCTTGAGTCCGCAGGGGCCACGCACAGATACGCAGTATTTT.

V gene TRBV28 combines with J gene TRBJ2-4; a weak D match, TRBD1 (5 bases). CDR1 and CDR2 (germline): MDHEN, SYDVKM. CDR3 size: 13 residues. Trimming took 3 bases from V and 5 from J, leaving 8 bases between them. CDR3 sequence (DNA): TGTGCCAGCAGTTTGCAGGGTGAAAACATTCAGTACTTC. Amino acid sequence: CASSLQGENIQYF.

The rearrangement links TRBV14 to TRBJ2-3, with 9 bases aligning to TRBD2. CDR1 SGHDN and CDR2 FVKESK come from the germline V gene. This CDR3 has 18 residues. With V trimmed by 1 base and J by 2 bases, 10 bases remained unmatched. The CDR3 reads CASSQGASGTRYTDTQYF. The CDR3 nucleotides read TGTGCCAGCAGCCAAGGGGCTAGCGGGACCAGATACACAGATACGCAGTATTTT.